This is a list of T cell receptor beta chains from one sample in a study of shared clonotypes between healthy human individuals. Using immunoSEQ multiplex PCR, the repertoire was profiled, and TCRdb retains in-frame clones only, with some absent. The repertoire holds 550,000 to 750,000 clones, with roughly 94% as singletons. The sample consisted of naive CD8+ T cells sorted from blood. The receptors shown here come from a man aged 30 to 39 in good health. The CDR3 runs from the conserved cysteine through the conserved F or W. Fields, in order: clone size, V gene, CDR3 length, J gene, CDR3 protein. Not every row has a clone size; where given, it reads once, few, many or a size class.

abundance: few; v_gene: TRBV5-5; len: 14; j_gene: TRBJ2-7; CDR3aa: CASSLVGAWNEQYF
abundance: .; v_gene: TRBV9; len: 13; j_gene: TRBJ2-7; CDR3aa: CASSEDGINEQYF
abundance: .; v_gene: TRBV28; len: 13; j_gene: TRBJ1-1; CDR3aa: CASSLYEGTEAFF
abundance: .; v_gene: TRBV5-6; len: 13; j_gene: TRBJ2-1; CDR3aa: CASTGPGVRGQFF
abundance: once; v_gene: TRBV7-9; len: 15; j_gene: TRBJ2-3; CDR3aa: CASSLVVSYTDTQYF
abundance: .; v_gene: TRBV7-9; len: 15; j_gene: TRBJ2-2; CDR3aa: CASSLALEITGELFF
abundance: .; v_gene: TRBV27; len: 17; j_gene: TRBJ1-2; CDR3aa: CASRAIRSGVRFGGYTF
abundance: .; v_gene: TRBV29-1; len: 12; j_gene: TRBJ2-1; CDR3aa: CSAPGWDNEQFF
abundance: .; v_gene: TRBV15; len: 15; j_gene: TRBJ1-1; CDR3aa: CATSRDIMENTEAFF
abundance: once; v_gene: TRBV27; len: 15; j_gene: TRBJ2-4; CDR3aa: CASSPLQLAKNIQYF